This is a list of T cell receptor beta chains from one sample in a study of blood T cell repertoires in COVID-19. Profiled with immunoSEQ multiplex PCR; TCRdb holds only in-frame clones, not every one. The table shows about 140,000 clones, with around nine tenths occurring only once. The sequenced sample was peripheral blood. The receptor source for this set is a woman between 50 and 59 years old with active or convalescent COVID-19. Both conserved end residues are trimmed from each CDR3.

j_gene | v_gene | CDR3aa
TRBJ1-1 | TRBV27 | ASSLAPPGAAEAF
TRBJ1-5 | TRBV5-6 | ASSPRDNPGNQPQH
TRBJ2-5 | TRBV9 | ASSVLGQNQETQY
TRBJ2-7 | TRBV6-2/TRBV6-3 | ASSYSDRDPYEQY
TRBJ1-1 | TRBV3-1/TRBV3-2 | ASSHPTVNTEAF
TRBJ2-2 | TRBV2 | ASSVLAGDTGELF
TRBJ1-5 | TRBV6-5 | ASSYSRASHQPQH
TRBJ1-2 | TRBV21-1 | ASSNPAGTGVPGGFNLYGYT
TRBJ2-1 | TRBV7-3 | ASSVQRSSYNEQF
TRBJ2-1 | TRBV28 | ASRPPGQGNNEQF
TRBJ2-5 | TRBV4-1 | ASSQDVLSAGQISETQY
TRBJ1-2 | TRBV29-1 | SAASGEGFYGYT
TRBJ1-2 | TRBV29-1 | SATPPDRGYGYT